These 20 T cell receptor beta chains share one sample of origin, sequenced in a study of shared clonotypes between healthy human individuals (dated by TCRdb to the early 2020s). The method behind the library was the immunoSEQ multiplex PCR assay. In its TCRdb copy, this immuneACCESS table keeps in-frame sequences only and misses some clones. Where compared with another copy, unresolved V genes explain less than half of these, and the others have no known cause. This sample gives around 700,000 clones in total; about two thirds of them show up just once. Under 2% of the sample lies in the top ten. The sample was memory CD4+ T cells sorted from blood. This specimen's cell subset or site label, per the study, means: CD45RA-negative fraction. These TCRs come from a woman under 40 in good health.

This clone was seen a single time. The chain is built from TRBV29-1 and TRBJ2-7; D remains unclear. V lost 4 bases to trimming and J lost 3 bases, with 7 bases between them. The germline CDR1 and CDR2 sequences are SQVTM and ANQGSEA. The CDR3 is 11 residues long. CDR3 coding DNA: TGCAGCGTTGGCACCTTCTACGAGCAGTACTTC. It codes for CSVGTFYEQYF.

This chain joins TRBV7-9 and TRBJ2-2; D is possibly TRBD2 (5 bases). Germline V gene sequence: CDR1 SEHNR, CDR2 FQNEAQ (reference sequence). The CDR3 spans 15 residues. With 0 bases removed from V and 6 bases from J, the gap between germline ends came to 11 bases. CDR3 in DNA: TGTGCCAGCAGCTTAGCCGGGGATGGGTCCGGGGAGCTGTTTTTT. Protein sequence: CASSLAGDGSGELFF.

The rearrangement joins TRBV6-5 to TRBJ1-2; 8 nucleotides agree with TRBD1. CDR3 length: 14 residues. Germline CDR1 and CDR2: MNHEY and SVGAGI. V was clipped by 5 bases and J by 4 bases; unmatched bases: 6. CDR3 DNA: TGTGCCAGCAGTCCCAGGGGGCTTGGCTATGGCTACACCTTC. This sequence encodes CASSPRGLGYGYTF.

The chain couples TRBV7-2 to TRBJ2-2; no clear D. Trimming removed 5 bases from V and 2 bases from J, with 9 bases in between. CDR1 and CDR2 (germline): SGHTA, FQGNSA. This CDR3 comprises 14 residues. Here the CDR3 DNA reads TGTGCCAGCAGCCTATCACCTAACACCGGGGAGCTGTTTTTT. Protein: CASSLSPNTGELFF.

The chain carries TRBV2 and TRBJ2-7, with no clear D. The CDR3 is 14 residues long. V dropped 3 bases and J dropped 6 bases, with 15 bases sitting between them. Per germline, CDR1 SNHLY and CDR2 FYNNEI. For the CDR3, the DNA is TGTGCCAGCAGTGAGACGCTTGGGCAGACCGAGCAGTACTTC. This encodes CASSETLGQTEQYF.

The gene calls are TRBV19 and TRBJ2-4; D remains ambiguous. The germline CDR1 and CDR2 sequences are LNHDA and SQIVND (reference sequence). V was cut by 1 base and J by 4 bases, with 8 bases left in between. The CDR3 has 14 amino acids. In DNA form, the CDR3 reads TGTGCCAGTAGTATAGGTGTAGGGAAAAACATTCAGTACTTC. Translation gives CASSIGVGKNIQYF.

In the case of this clone: The same CDR3 arises from other DNA sequences in this sample as well. The chain links TRBV5-1 to TRBJ2-1, with D possibly being TRBD1 (5 bases). Germline V lookup: CDR1 SGHRS, CDR2 YFSETQ. The CDR3 is made up of 15 amino acids. Trimming cost V 1 base and J 4 bases, with 12 bases left between them. CDR3 nucleotide sequence: TGCGCCAGCAGCTTGTCGTCAGGGTCTTACAATGAGCAGTTCTTC. It translates to CASSLSSGSYNEQFF.

This sequence joins TRBV15 and TRBJ1-2; TRBD1 agrees at 7 bases. The V gene's germline CDR1 is LNHNV and CDR2 YYDKDF (reference sequence). The CDR3 runs 15 residues. V dropped 3 bases and J dropped 7; count of bases not matched to a gene: 11. CDR3 nucleotide sequence: TGTGCCACCAGCAGGGCTAAAGACAGGGAGGGTGGCTACACCTTC. The encoded protein is CATSRAKDREGGYTF. The full variable domain, rest sourced from reference TRBV15 and TRBJ1-2, is DAMVIQNPRYQVTQFGKPVTLSCSQTLNHNVMYWYQQKSSQAPKLLFHYYDKDFNNEADTPDNFQSRRPNTSFCFLDIRSPGLGDTAMYLCATSRAKDREGGYTFGSGTRLTVV.

This sequence joins TRBV5-1 and TRBJ2-5, with 9 bases lining up with TRBD1. V dropped 2 bases and J dropped 1; count of bases not matched to a gene: 9. The CDR3 spans 17 residues. CDR1 and CDR2 from the germline V gene are SGHRS and YFSETQ. Here the CDR3 DNA reads TGCGCCAGCAGCTTAATACAGGGGGCGGGTGGCCAAGAGACCCAGTACTTC. Translating it yields CASSLIQGAGGQETQYF.

The CDR3 sequence: CASSTADTSNYGYTF. In nucleotides, the CDR3 is TGTGCCAGTAGTACCGCCGATACATCCAACTATGGCTACACCTTC. The V gene is TRBV19, the J gene TRBJ1-2; the D is unclear. The CDR3 is 15 residues long. The V gene's germline CDR1 is LNHDA and CDR2 SQIVND (reference sequence). Trimming left V 4 bases short and J 2 bases short, with 14 bases between.

The chain has TRBV29-1 and TRBJ2-7, with D unresolved. V lost 5 bases and J 2 bases, leaving 7 bases between the germline ends. The CDR3 is 11 residues long. Germline V CDR1 and CDR2: SQVTM, ANQGSEA. The CDR3 reads CSVRVTYEQYF. CDR3 sequence (DNA): TGCAGCGTTAGAGTAACCTACGAGCAGTACTTC.

This chain links TRBV19 with TRBJ1-1; D gene ambiguous. There are 14 residues in the CDR3. Germline lookup yields CDR1 LNHDA and CDR2 SQIVND (reference sequence). The V gene lost 8 bases and the J gene lost 1 base, with 14 bases spanning the gap. CDR3 in amino acids: CASLERGPNTEAFF. The CDR3 coding sequence is TGTGCCAGTTTAGAAAGAGGGCCGAACACTGAAGCTTTCTTT. Complete variable domain (other parts from reference TRBV19 and TRBJ1-1): DGGITQSPKYLFRKEGQNVTLSCEQNLNHDAMYWYRQDPGQGLRLIYYSQIVNDFQKGDIAEGYSVSREKKESFPLTVTSAQKNPTAFYLCASLERGPNTEAFFGQGTRLTVV.

V and J are TRBV15 and TRBJ2-7; D possibly corresponds to TRBD2 (6 bases). The germline V gene encodes CDR1 LNHNV and CDR2 YYDKDF (reference sequence). V was pared by 6 bases and J by 2 bases, with 17 bases between. The CDR3 is 15 amino acids. This CDR3 reads CATRSSASPTYEQYF. The CDR3, as DNA: TGTGCCACCAGGTCTAGCGCCTCCCCTACCTACGAGCAGTACTTC.

The chain employs TRBV27 and TRBJ2-1; D might be TRBD2 (6 bases). Germline V gives CDR1 MNHEY, CDR2 SMNVEV (reference sequence). Trimming took off 5 bases at V and 0 bases at J, with 14 bases between the two ends. The CDR3 runs to 16 residues. The CDR3 reads CASSPDYIVSYNEQFF. The CDR3 DNA reads as TGTGCCAGCAGTCCGGACTACATAGTCTCCTACAATGAGCAGTTCTTC.

In its sample, this clone was seen once. This chain uses TRBV2 with TRBJ2-3; a possible D gene is TRBD1 (5 bases). The CDR3 covers 13 residues. The V and J ends lost 4 bases and 2 bases respectively, with 7 bases between them. CDR1 SNHLY and CDR2 FYNNEI come from the germline V gene. The CDR3 DNA reads TGTGCCAGCAGTGCAGGGATCACAGATACGCAGTATTTT. Its protein is CASSAGITDTQYF.

The V call is TRBV2, the J call TRBJ2-7; 10 positions match TRBD2. Germline trimming cut 0 bases from V and 3 bases from J; bases unmatched to any gene: 2. Germline V CDR1 and CDR2: SNHLY, FYNNEI. The CDR3 loop spans 15 amino acids. DNA of the CDR3: TGTGCCAGCAGTGAAGCCGGGACTAGCGTCTACGAGCAGTACTTC. It codes for CASSEAGTSVYEQYF.

This clone occurred many times. The V call is TRBV5-1, the J call TRBJ2-4; possible D gene TRBD2, 5 bases. Deletions cut 0 bases from V and 5 bases from J, with 12 bases between. Germline V gene data show CDR1 as SGHRS and CDR2 as YFSETQ. This CDR3 contains 15 residues. The CDR3: CASSLDGMSENIQYF. DNA for the CDR3: TGCGCCAGCAGCTTGGACGGGATGTCGGAAAACATTCAGTACTTC.

The chain recombines TRBV4-1 with TRBJ1-4; TRBD1 agrees at 9 bases. Germline V gives CDR1 MGHRA, CDR2 YSYEKL. The CDR3 runs 13 residues. V lost 6 bases, J lost 6 bases, and 2 bases stayed unmatched. This CDR3 reads CASRDRGYEKLFF. The CDR3 DNA reads as TGCGCCAGCAGGGACAGGGGTTATGAAAAACTGTTTTTT.

V is TRBV27 and J is TRBJ2-7; 9 bases are shared with TRBD2. J lost 0 bases, V lost 6 bases, and 9 bases had no gene match. The CDR3 consists of 16 residues. The germline gives CDR1 MNHEY, CDR2 SMNVEV (reference sequence). CDR3 sequence reads: CASSPMAGGSSYEQYF. The CDR3 nucleotides are TGTGCCAGCAGCCCTATGGCGGGAGGGAGCTCCTACGAGCAGTACTTC.

This clone has more than one count but fewer than ten. The chain is built from TRBV29-1 and TRBJ2-4, with TRBD2 matching 7 bases. The CDR3 totals 16 residues. CDR1 SQVTM and CDR2 ANQGSEA come from the germline V gene. V was pared by 2 bases and J by 2 bases, with 9 bases of the junction left unmatched. For the CDR3, the DNA is TGCAGCGTTGAAAATTTGGGAGCGGGGTCCAAAAACATTCAGTACTTC. Amino acids: CSVENLGAGSKNIQYF.